This entry lists 5 T cell receptor beta chains sequenced from one sample in a study of T cell responses to AZD1222 COVID-19 vaccine. Profiling relied on immunoSEQ multiplex PCR, and the TCRdb table lists in-frame clones only, not all of them. The repertoire holds over 150,000 clones, with roughly 92% as singletons. This specimen was peripheral blood, taken on day 0 of AZD1222 vaccination. These receptors were collected from an adult in good health.

V is TRBV7-2 and J is TRBJ1-2; D is perhaps TRBD1 (5 bases). CDR3 size: 16 residues. The V and J ends lost 5 bases and 1 base respectively, with 17 bases between them. Germline V lookup: CDR1 SGHTA, CDR2 FQGNSA. CDR3 sequence reads: CASSRAGTVNNYGYTF. The CDR3 DNA is TGTGCCAGCAGCCGGGCCGGGACGGTAAATAACTATGGCTACACCTTC.

V usage is TRBV5-4 and J usage is TRBJ2-2; D might be TRBD2 (5 bases). CDR1 is SGHNT, CDR2 YYREEE, per germline (reference sequence). V gave up 4 bases and J gave up 3 bases, with 13 bases separating them. This CDR3 contains 15 residues. The CDR3 spells CASSPTGGYTGELFF. The CDR3 DNA is TGTGCCAGCAGCCCCACCGGAGGATACACCGGGGAGCTGTTTTTT.

The CDR3 DNA reads as TGTGCCAGCCCCTCGGGTGGGACGACTAACTATGGCTACACCTTC. Residues: CASPSGGTTNYGYTF. This chain joins TRBV7-2 and TRBJ1-2, with D possibly matching TRBD1 (5 bases). Germline CDR1 is SGHTA and CDR2 is FQGNSA. V lost 8 bases, J lost 0 bases, and 16 bases lay in between. There are 15 residues in the CDR3.

This clone was seen only once. The genes are TRBV27 and TRBJ1-5; D not certain. V gave up 0 bases and J gave up 1 base, with 7 bases separating them. Germline CDR1 MNHEY, CDR2 SMNVEV (reference sequence). The CDR3 sequence is 15 residues long. The CDR3 sequence: CASSLSVWSNQPQHF. The CDR3 DNA sequence: TGTGCCAGCAGTTTATCGGTTTGGAGCAATCAGCCCCAGCATTTT.

The V gene is TRBV6-1, the J gene TRBJ1-5, with a tentative D call TRBD1 (6 bases). Looked up from germline, CDR1 is MNHNS and CDR2 is SASEGT. Between the trimmed V and J ends, which lost 4 bases and 0 bases, there was a span of 25 bases. The length of the CDR3 is 20 residues. The CDR3 sequence is CASSVNSLDRLFYSNQPQHF. For the CDR3, the DNA is TGTGCCAGCAGTGTTAACTCGCTGGACAGACTTTTCTATAGCAATCAGCCCCAGCATTTT.